The 12 T cell receptor beta chains below come from one sample, sequenced in a study of OX40 agonist ivuxolimab in advanced cancers. The repertoire was sequenced with immunoSEQ multiplex PCR; TCRdb's copy has only in-frame clones and lacks some. The data show 65,000 to 85,000 clones, around 86% seen once. The sequencing used CD4+ or CD8+ T cells sorted from blood, collected in a trial of the OX40 agonist ivuxolimab. These receptors all come from an adult with an advanced solid tumor such as melanoma, head and neck, liver or kidney cancer.

The rearrangement uses TRBV27 and TRBJ2-6; possibly TRBD1 for D (6 bases). The CDR3 spans 15 residues. Germline values: CDR1 MNHEY, CDR2 SMNVEV (reference sequence). V lost 3 bases, J lost 15 bases, and 21 bases lay in between. The CDR3 here is CASSLWSSRLGALTF. DNA of the CDR3: TGTGCCAGCAGTTTGTGGAGCTCCAGGTTGGGGGCCCTGACTTTC.

This clone was seen only a few times. The V call is TRBV7-2, the J call TRBJ2-1; TRBD2 is a possible D gene (5 bases). Germline V gene data show CDR1 as SGHTA and CDR2 as FQGNSA. The CDR3 extends over 15 amino acids. V lost 4 bases to trimming and J lost 0 bases, with 10 bases between them. CDR3 nucleotides: TGTGCCAGCAGCTCGATAGGGAGCTCCTACAATGAGCAGTTCTTC. Amino acids: CASSSIGSSYNEQFF.

For the CDR3, the DNA is TGTGCCAGCAGCCCGGACCCCGGTACTGGGAATTCACCCCTCCACTTT. Its protein product is CASSPDPGTGNSPLHF. The chain employs TRBV7-9 and TRBJ1-6; D remains unclear. This CDR3 has 16 residues. The V end was cut by 5 bases, the J end by 7 bases, with 18 bases between. From germline, CDR1 is SEHNR and CDR2 FQNEAQ (reference sequence).

V is TRBV10-2 and J is TRBJ1-1, with no clear D. Trimming pared 3 bases from V and 0 bases from J, leaving 5 bases between. The CDR3 runs to 13 residues. Per the germline V gene, CDR1 is WSHSY and CDR2 is SAAADI. CDR3 amino acids: CASSDRVNTEAFF. The CDR3 DNA is TGCGCCAGCAGTGATCGGGTGAACACTGAAGCTTTCTTT.

V gene TRBV10-3 combines with J gene TRBJ1-5, with 7 bases that match TRBD1. V gave up 3 bases and J gave up 4 bases; unmatched junction bases: 9. CDR1 ENHRY and CDR2 SYGVKD come from the germline V gene. This CDR3 is 16 amino acids long. The CDR3 DNA is TGTGCCATCAGTGACTCCGGCAGGGGGAAGAATCAGCCCCAGCATTTT. Amino acid sequence: CAISDSGRGKNQPQHF.

This clone has more than one count but fewer than ten. The chain joins TRBV9 to TRBJ2-1, with D tentatively TRBD2 (5 bases). The CDR3 consists of 17 residues. V was cut by 3 bases and J by 2 bases, with 18 bases left in between. CDR1 is SGDLS, CDR2 YYNGEE, per germline. The CDR3 region has the DNA TGTGCCAGCAGCGCAGGCGGGTGGGGAGAGACCTACAATGAGCAGTTCTTC. Amino acids: CASSAGGWGETYNEQFF.

This clone was picked up one time. This chain joins TRBV18 and TRBJ1-2; 7 bases are shared with TRBD1. CDR3 size: 14 residues. After removal of 1 base from V and 5 bases from J, the junction contained 4 bases not matched to a gene. Germline V gene lookup returns CDR1 KGHSH and CDR2 LQKENI. CDR3 region: CASSPQGQNYGYTF. In DNA, the CDR3 is TGTGCCAGCTCACCACAGGGACAGAATTATGGCTACACCTTC.

This chain uses TRBV7-2 with TRBJ1-5, with TRBD1 identical over 7 bases. Looked up from germline, CDR1 is SGHTA and CDR2 is FQGNSA. This CDR3 has 15 residues. Trimming at V came to 4 bases and at J to 7 bases, leaving 10 bases not matched to a gene. The CDR3 sequence is CASSSSVRDRQPQHF. As DNA, the CDR3 is TGTGCCAGCAGCTCCTCCGTCCGGGACAGACAGCCCCAGCATTTT.

The chain is built from TRBV9 and TRBJ1-3; no definite D call. V lost 0 bases and J lost 4, with 11 bases in between. The CDR3 sequence is 15 residues long. CDR1 is SGDLS, CDR2 YYNGEE, per germline. The CDR3 region has the DNA TGTGCCAGCAGCGTAGCTTCAGTAGGAGGAAACACCATATATTTT. Translating gives CASSVASVGGNTIYF.

This clone was seen once. CDR3 region: CASSYTTGGTYNSPLHF. In nucleotides, the CDR3 is TGTGCCAGCAGCTACACGACAGGGGGCACCTATAATTCACCCCTCCACTTT. The chain has TRBV7-8 and TRBJ1-6; 10 nucleotides align to TRBD1. After removal of 4 bases from V and 2 bases from J, the junction contained 5 bases not matched to a gene. The CDR3 extends over 17 amino acids. Germline V gives CDR1 SGHVS, CDR2 FQNEAQ.

The chain is built from TRBV12-5 and TRBJ2-3; no clear D. The germline CDR1 and CDR2 sequences are LGHNT and FRNRAP. V lost 4 bases and J lost 4, with 9 bases in between. The CDR3 loop spans 13 amino acids. The CDR3 sequence: CASGSPLADTQYF. Here the CDR3 DNA reads TGTGCTAGTGGTTCCCCCCTTGCAGATACGCAGTATTTT.

The chain uses TRBV7-9 and TRBJ1-5; D not resolved. Germline CDR1 SEHNR, CDR2 FQNEAQ (reference sequence). The V end lost 1 base, the J end lost 10 bases, and 14 bases lay between the germline ends. This CDR3 has 14 residues. The CDR3 DNA sequence: TGTGCCAGCAGCTTAGGACTTGGTGGTCAACCCCAGCATTTT. This sequence encodes CASSLGLGGQPQHF.